This T cell receptor (beta chain) was sequenced during a study of T cells in Graves' hyperthyroidism and ophthalmopathy. This clonotype has at least ten counts. RNA transcripts were the template for amplifying TCR beta CDR3 regions. HTBI primers were employed in a first-round RT-PCR of the TCR CDR3. Each CDR3 protein gets one entry after TCRdb re-called the multiplex PCR reads with MiXCR. This repertoire shows around 480,000 distinct CDR3 sequences, around an eighth found once; its top ten account for around a sixth. The CDR3 sequence is 13 residues long. CDR1 and CDR2 from the germline V gene are GTSNPN and SVGIG (reference sequence). V was trimmed by 8 bases and J by 5 bases, leaving 18 bases between them.

This TCR derives from a woman aged 18-35 years with Graves' hyperthyroidism. The V gene is TRBV30, the J gene TRBJ1-2; possible D gene TRBD1, 5 bases. The material sequenced was blood. The CDR3 reads CAGQTREGYGYTF. The CDR3, as DNA: TGTGCCGGGCAGACCAGGGAGGGTTATGGCTACACCTTC.